The rows below give T cell receptor beta chains drawn from one sample of a study of shared clonotypes between healthy human individuals. Using immunoSEQ multiplex PCR, the repertoire was profiled, and TCRdb retains in-frame clones only, with some absent. The data contain around 1.1 million clones, approximately 75% of them singletons. Sequencing was performed on memory CD4+ T cells from PBMCs. The receptor source for this set is a man in his late teens or twenties in good health. Some clones in this sample may be carry-over from other donors' samples. Both conserved end residues are part of each CDR3. Fields, in order: J gene, V gene, D gene, CDR3 protein. A D gene is named only where the DNA matches it firmly.

>TRBJ2-3|TRBV6-4|NA
CASSEGAEDTQYF
>TRBJ1-2|TRBV19|TRBD1
CASHRDRSRNYGYTF
>TRBJ2-3|TRBV6-4|NA
CASRLIRKWSTDTQYF
>TRBJ2-5|TRBV5-6|NA
CASSLDTLQETQYF
>TRBJ2-3|TRBV19|NA
CASSDGFTTDTQYF
>TRBJ2-3|TRBV5-1|NA
CASGLGASGSTDTQYF
>TRBJ2-2|TRBV5-1|NA
CASSLDANTGELFF
>TRBJ2-1|TRBV7-2|TRBD2
CASSLGTGGKEQFF
>TRBJ2-1|TRBV4-1|NA
CASSLSLLAIQFF
>TRBJ1-5|TRBV9|NA
CASSARGDNQPQHF
>TRBJ1-2|TRBV25-1|NA
CASSFKYYGYTF
>TRBJ2-5|TRBV4-2|NA
CASGKGLRKGETQYF
>TRBJ2-2|TRBV5-1|TRBD2
CASSLYGLADYTGELFF
>TRBJ1-2|TRBV27|TRBD1
CASSSRDRFYGYTF
>TRBJ2-3|TRBV6-1|NA
CASSIRTATDTQYF
>TRBJ1-1|TRBV6-5|NA
CASRPGTRNTEAFF
>TRBJ2-1|TRBV29-1|NA
CSVMIGPPTIF
>TRBJ1-2|TRBV11-1|TRBD1
CASSSGQGIGGYTF
>TRBJ2-4|TRBV28|NA
CASSFSPGRNIQYF
>TRBJ2-5|TRBV11-2|NA
CASSAIIREEETQYF
>TRBJ2-6|TRBV13|NA
CASSLFRRLGTESSGANVLTF
>TRBJ2-3|TRBV6-1|TRBD2
CASSDWTSYSTDTQYF
>TRBJ2-2|TRBV7-2|TRBD2
CASSFPLAGLNTGELFF
>TRBJ2-7|TRBV7-8|TRBD2
CASSLVSGGEQYF
>TRBJ2-2|TRBV7-2|NA
CASSFISGGAGELFF
>TRBJ1-3|TRBV6-6|NA
CASSPAEDGNTIYF
>TRBJ2-5|TRBV5-1|NA
CASSPQGWGETQYF
>TRBJ2-3|TRBV7-9|TRBD2
CASSRAIASGRTDTQYF
>TRBJ2-3|TRBV7-8|NA
CASSLGGLAGTDTQYF
>TRBJ1-3|TRBV28|TRBD1
CASSDRGVAGNTIYF
>TRBJ2-5|TRBV14|NA
CASSPRLQGRETQYF
>TRBJ1-2|TRBV5-5|NA
CASSQTVGGLDGYTF
>TRBJ2-1|TRBV18|TRBD2
CASSPKGRGEQFF
>TRBJ2-3|TRBV4-1|TRBD1
CASSPILSRGLADTQYF
>TRBJ2-7|TRBV29-1|TRBD2
CSVLAGGAYEQYF
>TRBJ2-5|TRBV20-1|NA
CSSLVQETQYF
>TRBJ1-4|TRBV5-1|TRBD1
CASSWGTVSTNEKLFF
>TRBJ2-5|TRBV5-1|NA
CASSRGGVQGQETQYF
>TRBJ2-1|TRBV18|NA
CASSPPGSRNEQFF
>TRBJ2-1|TRBV4-1|NA
CASSLTEDYNEQFF
>TRBJ2-2|TRBV27|TRBD2
CASSLAVIAGGPAGELFF
>TRBJ1-2|TRBV5-1|NA
CASSLEGADTAYGYTF
>TRBJ2-1|TRBV5-1|TRBD2
CASSSGTSPNEQFF
>TRBJ1-1|TRBV10-3|NA
CAISGVVNTEAFF
>TRBJ1-1|TRBV28|NA
CASSLTGKGEAFF
>TRBJ2-7|TRBV27|NA
CASSTWERYTYEQYF
>TRBJ2-1|TRBV7-9|NA
CASSKTLTGSYNEQFF
>TRBJ2-6|TRBV11-2|NA
CASSLGRDNSF
>TRBJ2-7|TRBV5-4|NA
CASSLAGAQNYEQYF
>TRBJ2-1|TRBV21-1|NA
CASSKGGTTSGRRGEQFF
>TRBJ1-2|TRBV5-1|TRBD1
CASSPGDRGLGYTF
>TRBJ2-5|TRBV6-6|NA
CASSNVGGETQYF
>TRBJ1-2|TRBV6-5|NA
CASSPDGTNYGYTF